The rows below give T cell receptor beta chains drawn from one sample of a study of cytomegalovirus exposure and HLA in healthy donors. TCRdb's table, derived via immunoSEQ multiplex PCR, lists solely in-frame clones and lacks some. The repertoire has about 73,000 clones, 95% of them found once; the top ten carry about 3%. The specimen was PBMCs. These TCRs come from a man aged 18 to 30 in good health and CMV-seronegative. The CDR3 runs from the conserved cysteine through the conserved F or W. The D gene is left open where the match is weak. A clone size is listed for some rows: how often the clone was seen (once, few, many), or a class if it is expanded.

>-|TRBV27|TRBJ2-2|-|12
TGTGCCAGCAGTTGGGCGACCGGGGAGCTGTTTTTT
CASSWATGELFF
>TRBD2|TRBV10-3|TRBJ2-3|-|15
TGTGCCATCAGTGGAGGACTAGCGGCCACAGATACGCAGTATTTT
CAISGGLAATDTQYF
>-|TRBV5-1|TRBJ2-7|-|13
TGCGCCAGCAGCCCTGACAGGTCCTACGAGCAGTACTTC
CASSPDRSYEQYF
>-|TRBV7-9|TRBJ1-4|-|14
TGTGCCAGCAGCTTGGGGGGGTCCGATGAAAAACTGTTTTTT
CASSLGGSDEKLFF
>TRBD2|TRBV7-6|TRBJ2-5|-|16
TGTGCCAGCGGAATCGGAGCGGGGGGGCGACAAGAGACCCAGTACTTC
CASGIGAGGRQETQYF
>-|TRBV4-2|TRBJ2-2|-|19
TGTGCCAGCAGCCAAGATCACCTAAAGGGGAGGGGGTCGCCCGGGGAGCTGTTTTTT
CASSQDHLKGRGSPGELFF
>TRBD1|TRBV4-1|TRBJ1-6|-|14
TGCGCCAGCAGCCCCCGACAGGGACAGCCACCCCTCCACTTT
CASSPRQGQPPLHF
>-|TRBV7-3|TRBJ2-1|-|15
TGTGCCAGCAGAAGAGAGGGGATAGGGGGCAATGAGCAGTTCTTC
CASRREGIGGNEQFF
>TRBD2|TRBV4-3|TRBJ2-3|few|17
TGCGCCAGCAGCCAAGCTAAACTAGCGGGGGGCACAGATACGCAGTATTTT
CASSQAKLAGGTDTQYF
>-|TRBV21-1|TRBJ2-7|-|14
TGTGCCAGCAGCAATCTCCCGGACAACCCTGAGCAGTACTTC
CASSNLPDNPEQYF
>-|TRBV9|TRBJ1-2|-|12
TGTGCCAGCAGCGTAGCAGGGGAGGGCTACACCTTC
CASSVAGEGYTF
>TRBD1|TRBV7-2|TRBJ1-6|-|15
TGTGCCAGCAGCTCGGACAGGGTACCTAATTCACCCCTCCACTTT
CASSSDRVPNSPLHF